This T cell receptor (beta chain) was retrieved from a study of T cells in Graves' hyperthyroidism and ophthalmopathy (dated by TCRdb to between 2018 and 2021). Some background on the complete study: Peripheral blood was sampled at the time of initial diagnosis, prior to any treatment. To identify TCR V-J signatures that set the groups apart, the researchers used a discovery cohort of 100 or so patients, made up of 40 to 45 with Graves' ophthalmopathy and some 60 with stable Graves' hyperthyroidism. Prospective prediction of ophthalmopathy was tested in an independent validation cohort consisting of 18 to 20 hyperthyroidism patients and more than 15 patients who later progressed to ophthalmopathy. For training and testing, the 100 or so patients in the discovery cohort were randomly divided in a 7:3 ratio. Thyroid tissue and blood T-cell repertoires from about six Graves' hyperthyroidism patients were also compared in the study. Once sampling was done, hyperthyroidism patients were given methimazole at a starting dose of 30 mg daily, whereas ophthalmopathy patients were given high-dose intravenous methylprednisolone. The paper reports TCR Vbeta CDR3 sequencing of approximately 140 peripheral blood samples: approximately 41 ophthalmopathy, under 85 hyperthyroidism and approximately 17 progressor patients.

The germline V gene supplies CDR1 KGHSH and CDR2 LQKENI. The CDR3 spans 16 residues, from the cysteine through the phenylalanine. Left in the record is the CDR3 DNA by itself, 48 bases read in frame from the first base. Relative to germline, V is missing 3 bases and J is missing 9 bases, with 14 bases of the junction outside any gene match. Ophthalmopathy patients had moderately to severely active disease, with a Clinical Activity Score of 3 or more, a NOSPECS grade of 4 or more, and a disease duration of less than 3 months. The study excluded patients with uncontrolled infections, other autoimmune diseases, pregnancy or lactation. Diagnoses were based on clinical symptoms, serum thyroxine and TRAb, thyroid ultrasound and orbital computed tomography. PBMCs were separated from 10 ml of fresh peripheral blood using Ficoll-Paque density gradient centrifugation. Total RNA was extracted using Trizol reagent, and RNA quality was assessed on an Agilent 2100 Bioanalyzer.

This clonotype was detected ten times or more. Its recognized antigen is unknown. The input lacks base qualities; no much larger clone sits a single base away. The TCR beta CDR3 regions were amplified from RNA transcripts. For the first round of RT-PCR on the TCR CDR3, the HTBI primer set was used together with the Qiagen OneStep RT-PCR kit. The libraries were constructed in a second round of multiplex PCR and then size-selected and purified. Sequencing of the libraries was done on an Illumina HiSeq2000 using paired-end 100 bp reads. In the original analysis: SOAPnuke was used to process the raw data, throwing out any read that contained adapters or uncalled bases, had a mean Phred below 15, or lacked an exact constant-primer or identifier match. High-quality paired reads were merged using COPE v1.2.5, and each unique nucleotide sequence was defined as a clonotype. MiTCR v1.1 was used to align the clonotypes against IMGT TRBV, TRBD and TRBJ reference segments. Only V-J combinations with frequency above 0.0001, covering roughly 99% of repertoires, were analysed. A TCS score was defined as the ratio between F50 (clonal expansion) and ExV (chaos), using BLOSUM62-based TCRdist between CDR3 peptides within each V-J. Welch's t-statistics and random forest reduced several hundred V-J features to roughly 13, which were used in a naive Bayes classifier (R e1071). TCRdb's own reprocessing of the public reads used fastp at Q25 and MiXCR and kept productive beta chains. Each record represents a unique CDR3 protein, reported with the most common genes and DNA among its rows. It is TCRdb's table, rather than the study itself, that gives the V and J calls and clone size. Counted in this sample were 500,000 to 650,000 distinct CDR3 sequences; around 15% of them appeared once. Around an eighth of the sample is in the top ten clones.

General study outcomes and caveats: In cross-validation, a model built on a 13 V-J signature told ophthalmopathy apart from stable hyperthyroidism with 85% to 90% sensitivity and about 81% specificity, and in testing the same model reached 80%/75%. In validation, progression to ophthalmopathy was predicted by the model with roughly 71% sensitivity and around 75% specificity, a median of around 5.9 months before onset. Most expanded thyroid clonotypes (frequency above 0.001) were also detected in blood, suggesting blood repertoires may reflect thyroid immune responses. Sample size was not statistically predetermined, and investigators were not blinded to group allocation.

The receptor's source is a woman aged 45-59 years with Graves' ophthalmopathy. The chain links TRBV18 with TRBJ1-1; 9 nucleotides in the junction match TRBD1. Input material: blood. The CDR3 sequence is CASSPQQSINRGQAFF. At the DNA level, the sequence is TGTGCCAGCTCACCGCAACAAAGTATAAACAGGGGGCAAGCTTTCTTT.